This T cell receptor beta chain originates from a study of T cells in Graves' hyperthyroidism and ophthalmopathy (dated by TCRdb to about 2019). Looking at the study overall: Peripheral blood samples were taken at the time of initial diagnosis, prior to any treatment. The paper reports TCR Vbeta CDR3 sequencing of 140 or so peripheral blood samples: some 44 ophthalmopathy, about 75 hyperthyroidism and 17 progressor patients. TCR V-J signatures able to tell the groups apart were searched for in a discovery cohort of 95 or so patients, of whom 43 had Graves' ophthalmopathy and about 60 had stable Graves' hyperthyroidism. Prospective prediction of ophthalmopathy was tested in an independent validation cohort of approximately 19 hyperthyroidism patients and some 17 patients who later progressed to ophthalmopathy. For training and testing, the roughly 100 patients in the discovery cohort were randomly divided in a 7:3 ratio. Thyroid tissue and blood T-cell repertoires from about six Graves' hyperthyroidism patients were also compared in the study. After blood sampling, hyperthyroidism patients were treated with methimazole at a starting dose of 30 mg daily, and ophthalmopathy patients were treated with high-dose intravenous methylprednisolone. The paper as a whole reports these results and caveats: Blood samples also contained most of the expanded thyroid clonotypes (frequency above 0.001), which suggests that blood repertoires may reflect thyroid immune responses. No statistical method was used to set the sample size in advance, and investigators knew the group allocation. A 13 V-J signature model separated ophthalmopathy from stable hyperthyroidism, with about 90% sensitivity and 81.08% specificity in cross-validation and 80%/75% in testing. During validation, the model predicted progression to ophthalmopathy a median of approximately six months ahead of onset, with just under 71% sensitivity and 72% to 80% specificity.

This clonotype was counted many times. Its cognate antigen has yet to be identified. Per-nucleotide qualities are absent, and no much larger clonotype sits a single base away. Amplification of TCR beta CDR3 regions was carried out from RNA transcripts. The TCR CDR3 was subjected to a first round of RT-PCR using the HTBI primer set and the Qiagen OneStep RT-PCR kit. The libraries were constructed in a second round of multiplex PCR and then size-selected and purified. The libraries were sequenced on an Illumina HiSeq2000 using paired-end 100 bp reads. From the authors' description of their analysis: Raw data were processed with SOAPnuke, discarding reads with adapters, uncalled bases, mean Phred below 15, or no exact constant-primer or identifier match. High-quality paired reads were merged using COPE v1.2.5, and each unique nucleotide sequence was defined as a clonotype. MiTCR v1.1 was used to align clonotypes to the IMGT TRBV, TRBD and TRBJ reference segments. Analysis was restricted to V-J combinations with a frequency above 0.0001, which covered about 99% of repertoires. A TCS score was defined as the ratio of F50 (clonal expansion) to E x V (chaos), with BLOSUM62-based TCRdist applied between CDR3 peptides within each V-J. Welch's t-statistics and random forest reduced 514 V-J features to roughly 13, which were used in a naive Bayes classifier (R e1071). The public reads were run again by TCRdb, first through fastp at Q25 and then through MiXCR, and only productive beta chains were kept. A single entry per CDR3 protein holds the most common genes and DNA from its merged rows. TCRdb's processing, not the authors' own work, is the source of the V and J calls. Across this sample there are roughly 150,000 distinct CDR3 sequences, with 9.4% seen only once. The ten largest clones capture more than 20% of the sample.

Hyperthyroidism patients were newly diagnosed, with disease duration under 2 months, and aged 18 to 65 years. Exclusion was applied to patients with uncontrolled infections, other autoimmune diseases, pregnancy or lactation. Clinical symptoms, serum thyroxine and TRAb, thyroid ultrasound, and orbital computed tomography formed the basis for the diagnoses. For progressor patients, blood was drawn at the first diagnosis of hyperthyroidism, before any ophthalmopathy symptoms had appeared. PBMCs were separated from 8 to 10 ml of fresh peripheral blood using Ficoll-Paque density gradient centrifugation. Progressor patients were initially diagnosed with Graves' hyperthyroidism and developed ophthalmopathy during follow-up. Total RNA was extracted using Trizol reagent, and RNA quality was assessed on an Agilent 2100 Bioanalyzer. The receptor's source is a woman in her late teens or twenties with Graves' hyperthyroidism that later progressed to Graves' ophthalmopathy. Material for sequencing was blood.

Here is the DNA: TGCAGTGCTAGACACAGGGTAGTGACTGAAGCTTTCTTT. Translated, it reads CSARHRVVTEAFF. The chain is encoded by TRBV20-1 joined to TRBJ1-1; D gene: possibly TRBD1, on 6 matching bases. V loses 2 bases, J loses 5 bases, and the germline ends lie 12 bases apart. Via the germline V gene (reference sequence), CDR1 is DFQATT and CDR2 SNEGSKA. Reading from cysteine to phenylalanine, the CDR3 counts 13 amino acids. Of all the DNA, just the CDR3 is kept, 39 bases in frame from base 1.